This T cell receptor beta chain came from a study of early T cells in non-severe SARS-CoV-2 infection. Germline V gene sequence: CDR1 DFQATT, CDR2 SNEGSKA (reference sequence). This CDR3 is 15 amino acids long. Trimming left V 8 bases short and J 0 bases short, with 18 bases between. This clonotype was detected a few times. TCRdb reprocessed the 5' RACE reads with MiXCR, giving one entry per CDR3 protein. The sample lists around 80,000 distinct CDR3 sequences; approximately 11% were seen once. The receptor was isolated from an adult who was a healthcare worker with PCR-confirmed SARS-CoV-2 infection or an uninfected control (not recorded which). The sequenced sample was whole blood, obtained at baseline. This rearrangement joins TRBV20-1 to TRBJ2-3; a weak D match, TRBD2 (5 bases). CDR3 loop: CSPTIGGFSTDTQYF. The CDR3 DNA sequence: TGCAGTCCCACCATAGGCGGGTTTAGCACAGATACGCAGTATTTT.